The present T cell receptor beta chain was sequenced within a study of blood T cells in healthy people across ages. Primers used in a second PCR of roughly 7 to 12 cycles were a sample-barcoded 5' primer and a J-beta primer mix. TCRdb itself ran the 5' RACE reads through MiXCR, one entry per CDR3 protein. This table holds roughly 700,000 distinct CDR3 sequences, roughly 32% found once. Germline values: CDR1 DFQATT, CDR2 SNEGSKA (reference sequence). The CDR3 spans 16 residues. With 3 bases removed from V and 5 bases from J, the gap between germline ends came to 22 bases. The sequencing sample was made of blood. This clonotype originated in a woman aged 80 or older in good health. The gene calls are TRBV20-1 and TRBJ1-1; D possibly corresponds to TRBD1 (6 bases). Here the CDR3 DNA reads TGCAGTGCTAGTTTTTCCGGGGGCATTGGGAGGACTGAAGCTTTCTTT. It yields the protein CSASFSGGIGRTEAFF.